Presented here are 23 T cell receptor beta chains from one specimen sequenced in a study of long-term antiretroviral therapy in people with HIV. Sequencing relied on immunoSEQ assay v3.0, run at survey level. Profiled with immunoSEQ multiplex PCR; TCRdb holds only in-frame clones, not every one. The table lists some 18,000 clones, about 91% of them singletons. This specimen consisted of unsorted PBMCs, obtained 2.1 years after starting antiretroviral therapy. The receptors come from a man aged 18 to 29 with HIV.

The chain carries TRBV5-6 and TRBJ1-4, with a tentative D call TRBD1 (5 bases). The CDR3 is 12 amino acids. Deletions cut 7 bases from V and 8 bases from J, with 12 bases between. Germline V gene sequence: CDR1 SGHDT, CDR2 YYEEEE. The CDR3 bases are TGTGCCAGCGGCCCTAAGGGGGAAAAACTGTTTTTT. It encodes CASGPKGEKLFF.

The gene calls are TRBV27 and TRBJ1-2, with 9 bases that match TRBD1. V was clipped by 0 bases and J by 5 bases; unmatched bases: 4. The CDR3 is made up of 15 amino acids. Germline CDR1 reads MNHEY; CDR2 reads SMNVEV (reference sequence). CDR3 amino acids: CASSLSRTGVYGYTF. CDR3 nucleotides: TGTGCCAGCAGTTTATCGCGGACAGGGGTGTATGGCTACACCTTC.

The gene calls are TRBV9 and TRBJ2-1; the D call may be TRBD1 or TRBD2 (6 bases each). Trimming took off 4 bases at V and 6 bases at J, with 17 bases between the two ends. Germline V gives CDR1 SGDLS, CDR2 YYNGEE. The length of the CDR3 is 15 residues. CDR3 region: CASSPGSWGANEQFF. CDR3 coding DNA: TGTGCCAGCAGCCCCGGGTCTTGGGGGGCCAATGAGCAGTTCTTC.

The V call is TRBV2, the J call TRBJ2-1; D call uncertain. The CDR3 runs to 10 residues. V lost 7 bases and J lost 5, with 3 bases in between. Germline assignment: CDR1 SNHLY and CDR2 FYNNEI. CDR3 in DNA: TGTGCCAGCAAGGACAATGAGCAGTTCTTC. Protein sequence: CASKDNEQFF.

The chain couples TRBV13 to TRBJ2-6; TRBD1 agrees at 7 bases. This CDR3 has 13 amino acids. V lost 6 bases and J lost 10; bases outside the gene matches: 6. From germline, CDR1 is PRHDT and CDR2 FYEKMQ (reference sequence). Here the CDR3 reads CASRPGQSNVLTF. DNA for the CDR3: TGTGCCAGCAGACCGGGACAGTCGAACGTCCTGACTTTC.

In its sample, this clone was seen once. The genes are TRBV7-9 and TRBJ2-1; no clear D. The CDR3 sequence is 12 residues long. The germline CDR1 and CDR2 sequences are SEHNR and FQNEAQ (reference sequence). V shed 0 bases and J shed 8 bases, with 5 bases lying between them. The CDR3 nucleotides are TGTGCCAGCAGCTTAGCAACCTATGAGCAGTTCTTC. It specifies CASSLATYEQFF. The complete variable domain, with remaining parts taken from reference TRBV7-9 and TRBJ2-1, reads DTGVSQNPRHKITKRGQNVTFRCDPISEHNRLYWYRQTLGQGPEFLTYFQNEAQLEKSRLLSDRFSAERPKGSFSTLEIQRTEQGDSAMYLCASSLATYEQFFGPGTRLTVL.

The V call is TRBV7-9, the J call TRBJ1-1; a weak D match, TRBD1 (5 bases). The V gene's germline CDR1 is SEHNR and CDR2 FQNEAQ (reference sequence). The CDR3 loop spans 13 amino acids. With 4 bases removed from V and 6 bases from J, the gap between germline ends came to 12 bases. This CDR3 is CASSYRGVAEAFF. The CDR3 DNA sequence: TGTGCCAGCAGCTATCGGGGGGTCGCTGAAGCTTTCTTT. The whole variable domain, remainder taken from reference TRBV7-9 and TRBJ1-1, is DTGVSQNPRHKITKRGQNVTFRCDPISEHNRLYWYRQTLGQGPEFLTYFQNEAQLEKSRLLSDRFSAERPKGSFSTLEIQRTEQGDSAMYLCASSYRGVAEAFFGQGTRLTVV.

The chain couples TRBV4-3 to TRBJ1-1, with unresolved D. In germline, CDR1 is LGHNA, CDR2 YSLEER. The CDR3 has 15 residues. Trimming removed 0 bases from V and 5 bases from J, with 13 bases in between. The CDR3 DNA reads as TGCGCCAGCAGCCAAGATCTCCCAGGAGGGACTGAAGCTTTCTTT. Translating gives CASSQDLPGGTEAFF.

This chain joins TRBV7-2 and TRBJ1-1; 7 bases are shared with TRBD1. Per the germline V gene, CDR1 is SGHTA and CDR2 is FQGNSA. After removal of 2 bases from V and 3 bases from J, the junction contained 0 bases not matched to a gene. CDR3 size: 13 residues. CDR3 region: CASSLQGDTEAFF. CDR3 coding DNA: TGTGCCAGCAGCTTACAGGGGGACACTGAAGCTTTCTTT.

This chain uses TRBV6-1 with TRBJ1-2; 7 bases align to TRBD1. The V segment lost 6 bases and the J segment 4 bases; nucleotides outside the gene matches: 8. The CDR3 contains 14 residues. Germline V CDR1 and CDR2: MNHNS, SASEGT. The CDR3 is CASRERGGLYGYTF. CDR3 DNA: TGTGCCAGCAGGGAGAGAGGGGGCCTCTATGGCTACACCTTC.

The chain joins TRBV7-8 to TRBJ2-7; TRBD1 matches 7 bases. This CDR3 region has 14 residues. The germline CDR1 and CDR2 sequences are SGHVS and FQNEAQ. After removal of 1 base from V and 4 bases from J, the junction contained 4 bases not matched to a gene. The CDR3 DNA sequence: TGTGCCAGCAGCTTAGGTTCAGGGGGTTACGAGCAGTACTTC. It codes for CASSLGSGGYEQYF.

The V and J genes are TRBV2 and TRBJ1-5; possibly TRBD1 for D (5 bases). The V and J ends lost 6 bases and 7 bases respectively, with 13 bases between them. Germline lookup yields CDR1 SNHLY and CDR2 FYNNEI. The CDR3 has 13 amino acids. The CDR3 loop is CASRDQGLQPQHF. Written as DNA, the CDR3 is TGTGCCAGCAGAGATCAGGGTCTCCAGCCCCAGCATTTT.

Turning to this clone: A read error may account for a junction end that differs from germline. The V gene is TRBV7-7, the J gene TRBJ2-2; D is undetermined. This CDR3 contains 17 residues. Looked up from germline, CDR1 is SSHAT and CDR2 is FNYEAQ (reference sequence). CDR3 residues: CASSPGRAGPNTGELFF. CDR3 DNA sequence: TGTGCTAGCAGCCCAGGTAGGGCAGGTCCGAACACCGGGGAGCTGTTTTTT.

J is TRBJ1-2 and V is TRBV30; no clear D. Trimming pared 0 bases from V and 9 bases from J, leaving 8 bases between. Germline V gene sequence: CDR1 GTSNPN, CDR2 SVGIG (reference sequence). This CDR3 has 11 residues. CDR3 residues: CAWSVSPSYTF. The CDR3 bases are TGTGCCTGGAGTGTATCTCCCAGCTACACCTTC.

The rearrangement uses TRBV19 and TRBJ1-3; possible D gene TRBD1, 5 bases. The CDR3 spans 15 residues. The germline V gene encodes CDR1 LNHDA and CDR2 SQIVND (reference sequence). The V gene lost 4 bases and the J gene lost 2 bases, with 12 bases spanning the gap. CDR3 coding DNA: TGTGCCAGTAGTACTCCGACGGGGGCTGGAAACACCATATATTTT. Translating it yields CASSTPTGAGNTIYF.

CDR3 in DNA: TGTGCCAGCAGTTACTCGAACACCGGGGAGCTGTTTTTT. It codes for CASSYSNTGELFF. This chain uses TRBV6-5 with TRBJ2-2; D not resolved. The CDR3 consists of 13 residues. V lost 0 bases to trimming and J lost 1 base, with 0 bases between them. From germline, CDR1 is MNHEY and CDR2 SVGAGI.

The V call is TRBV1, the J call TRBJ1-4. TRBV1 is a pseudogene. This CDR3 is 14 amino acids long. This chain's CDR3 is CTSSRWGRLEKLFF. In DNA form, the CDR3 reads TGCACCAGCAGCCGCTGGGGTCGGTTGGAAAAACTGTTTTTT.

The chain uses TRBV6-6 and TRBJ1-3, with D hard to call. V was cut by 8 bases and J by 0 bases, with 17 bases left in between. Germline V gene sequence: CDR1 MNHNY, CDR2 SVGAGI (reference sequence). The CDR3 extends over 16 amino acids. CDR3: CASFVAINPSGNTIYF. Written as DNA, the CDR3 is TGTGCCAGCTTCGTCGCGATAAACCCCTCTGGAAACACCATATATTTT.

The rearrangement joins TRBV4-3 to TRBJ1-2, with D possibly matching TRBD1 (5 bases). V was pared by 3 bases and J by 0 bases, with 11 bases between. CDR1 is LGHNA and CDR2 is YSLEER in the germline V gene. CDR3 length: 15 residues. DNA for the CDR3: TGCGCCAGCAGCCAGCGGCAGGGAGCTAACTATGGCTACACCTTC. It codes for CASSQRQGANYGYTF.

The chain joins TRBV7-9 to TRBJ1-1; the D gene is possibly TRBD1 (5 bases). The V end lost 4 bases, the J end lost 7 bases, and 10 bases lay between the germline ends. Germline CDR1 SEHNR, CDR2 FQNEAQ (reference sequence). This CDR3 contains 12 residues. For the CDR3, the DNA is TGTGCCAGCAGCTGGGGGGGAAGTGAAGCTTTCTTT. Translated, it gives CASSWGGSEAFF.

The chain employs TRBV9 and TRBJ2-7; D is unresolved. Trimming stripped 3 bases from V and 2 bases from J, with 9 bases between. Germline V gene sequence: CDR1 SGDLS, CDR2 YYNGEE. The CDR3 runs 13 residues. This CDR3 reads CASSADGTYEQYF. CDR3 coding DNA: TGTGCCAGCAGCGCGGACGGAACCTACGAGCAGTACTTC.

This clone showed up just once. The V and J genes are TRBV19 and TRBJ1-1; tentative D call: TRBD1 (5 bases). Between the trimmed V and J ends, which lost 4 bases and 5 bases, there was a span of 11 bases. CDR3 length: 13 amino acids. Germline CDR1 and CDR2: LNHDA and SQIVND (reference sequence). DNA of the CDR3: TGTGCCAGTAGTAGGGGCTTCATGACTGAAGCTTTCTTT. Residues: CASSRGFMTEAFF.

The rearrangement uses TRBV2 and TRBJ1-1; D not certain. Trimming removed 3 bases at V and 4 bases at J, with 12 bases between. CDR3 length equals 14 residues. CDR1 and CDR2 (germline): SNHLY, FYNNEI. The CDR3 is CASSDRGWGTEAFF. As DNA, the CDR3 is TGTGCCAGCAGTGATCGAGGTTGGGGCACTGAAGCTTTCTTT.